The rows below give T cell receptor beta chains drawn from one sample of a study of neurological immune-mediated disorders. TCRdb itself ran the 5' RACE reads through MiXCR, one entry per CDR3 protein. The table records about 43,000 distinct CDR3 sequences, roughly 12% of them present only once. The sample was PBMCs. The origin of the receptors is a female donor in good health. Both conserved end residues are trimmed from each CDR3. The order of the fields is V gene, J gene, CDR3 protein.

v_gene: TRBV5-5
j_gene: TRBJ1-6
CDR3aa: ASSLDPLNSPLH

v_gene: TRBV3-1
j_gene: TRBJ2-1
CDR3aa: ASSRLDYNEQF

v_gene: TRBV20-1
j_gene: TRBJ2-5
CDR3aa: SARLRGPGGTQY

v_gene: TRBV5-5
j_gene: TRBJ1-2
CDR3aa: ASTRQGYGYT

v_gene: TRBV29-1
j_gene: TRBJ1-3
CDR3aa: SVEDPHRGLSGNTIY

v_gene: TRBV9
j_gene: TRBJ2-3
CDR3aa: ASSVDRDRSTDTQY

v_gene: TRBV30
j_gene: TRBJ2-3
CDR3aa: AWSVQGDTQY

v_gene: TRBV3-1
j_gene: TRBJ2-3
CDR3aa: VSSQARVGQGASDTQY

v_gene: TRBV5-1
j_gene: TRBJ2-5
CDR3aa: ASSFQETQY

v_gene: TRBV5-1
j_gene: TRBJ2-7
CDR3aa: SRQPRGFPYEQY

v_gene: TRBV5-1
j_gene: TRBJ1-1
CDR3aa: ASSTGQTQNTEAF

v_gene: TRBV6-5
j_gene: TRBJ2-2
CDR3aa: ASSYSGTPANTGELF

v_gene: TRBV3-1
j_gene: TRBJ2-5
CDR3aa: ASKRQQETQY

v_gene: TRBV5-1
j_gene: TRBJ1-6
CDR3aa: ASSHGTGWDSYNSPLH